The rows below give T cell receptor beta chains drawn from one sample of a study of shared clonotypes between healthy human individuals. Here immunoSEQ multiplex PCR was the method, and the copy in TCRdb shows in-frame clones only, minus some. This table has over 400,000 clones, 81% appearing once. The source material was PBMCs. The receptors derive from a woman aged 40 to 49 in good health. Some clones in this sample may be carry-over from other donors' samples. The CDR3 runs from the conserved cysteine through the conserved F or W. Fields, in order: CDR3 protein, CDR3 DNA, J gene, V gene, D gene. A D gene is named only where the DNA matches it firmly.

CDR3: CAISRGLAGASTDTQYF
DNA: TGTGCCATCAGCCGCGGACTAGCGGGAGCAAGCACAGATACGCAGTATTTT
J: TRBJ2-3
V: TRBV10-3
D: TRBD2

CDR3: CAKGDRAGSYEQYF
DNA: TGTGCCAAAGGGGACAGGGCTGGGTCCTACGAGCAGTACTTC
J: TRBJ2-7
V: TRBV28
D: TRBD1

CDR3: CAISEGVADSSYEQYF
DNA: TGTGCCATCAGTGAGGGGGTAGCGGACAGCTCCTACGAGCAGTACTTC
J: TRBJ2-7
V: TRBV10-3
D: .

CDR3: CASSEDRGTSREKLFF
DNA: TGTGCCAGCAGCGAGGACAGGGGGACGAGTAGGGAAAAACTGTTTTTT
J: TRBJ1-4
V: TRBV7-8
D: TRBD1

CDR3: CASSLAVYEQYF
DNA: TGTGCCAGCAGTTTAGCGGTCTACGAGCAGTACTTC
J: TRBJ2-7
V: TRBV11-2
D: .

CDR3: CASSLRLNNEQFF
DNA: TGTGCCAGCAGCTTAAGACTCAACAATGAGCAGTTCTTC
J: TRBJ2-1
V: TRBV7-3
D: .

CDR3: CASSTRTPSTDTQYF
DNA: TGTGCCAGCAGCACCCGGACCCCTAGCACAGATACGCAGTATTTT
J: TRBJ2-3
V: TRBV7-8
D: .

CDR3: CASTSEGQADSYEQYF
DNA: TGTGCCAGCACGAGTGAGGGACAGGCGGACTCCTACGAGCAGTACTTC
J: TRBJ2-7
V: TRBV27
D: TRBD1

CDR3: CASNPSGGAKNIQYF
DNA: TGTGCCAGCAACCCCTCCGGGGGTGCCAAAAACATTCAGTACTTC
J: TRBJ2-4
V: TRBV28
D: .

CDR3: CASLTTVNRAEAFF
DNA: TGTGCCAGCTTGACGACAGTTAACAGGGCTGAAGCTTTCTTT
J: TRBJ1-1
V: TRBV6-6
D: .

CDR3: CASSATSGRPTDTQYF
DNA: TGTGCCAGCAGCGCGACTAGCGGGAGGCCCACAGATACGCAGTATTTT
J: TRBJ2-3
V: TRBV11-2
D: TRBD2

CDR3: CASSTYAGTRGNEQYF
DNA: TGTGCCAGCAGCACGTACGCCGGGACACGGGGTAACGAGCAGTACTTC
J: TRBJ2-7
V: TRBV11-1
D: .